These 23 T cell receptor beta chains originate from one sample sequenced in a study of CD4 and CD8 cells across lung adenocarcinoma regions. TCRdb re-called the PCR reads with MiXCR, one entry per CDR3 protein. The sample has roughly 25,000 distinct CDR3 sequences, 53% seen once. Input material: CD8+ T cells from the center of a lung tumor. Every receptor here comes from a male donor with lung adenocarcinoma. The CD4 and CD8 labels of this study may be unreliable.

This clonotype occurred once. Given the absence of the conserved phenylalanine or tryptophan at the CDR3 end, a read error is likely. Because the CDR3's place on the DNA is in doubt, the DNA is left out and the CDR3 is given as listed by TCRdb. The chain has TRBV27 and TRBJ2-3; the table assigns TRBD1, which was not confirmed against the DNA. CDR1 is MNHEY, CDR2 SMNVEV, per germline (reference sequence). The CDR3 contains 13 residues when both ends are counted. CDR3 protein: CASSSYPKRPSTS.

This clonotype has at least ten counts. The chain recombines TRBV27 with TRBJ1-1; no clear D. Per germline, CDR1 MNHEY and CDR2 SMNVEV (reference sequence). This CDR3 contains 14 residues. Trimming cost V 5 bases and J 1 base, with 11 bases left between them. DNA of the CDR3: TGTGCCAGCAGTCGGCCCGGGCAGAACACTGAAGCTTTCTTT. Amino acids: CASSRPGQNTEAFF.

The chain links TRBV6-1 to TRBJ2-4, with a tentative D call TRBD2 (5 bases). The length of the CDR3 is 14 residues. Germline lookup yields CDR1 MNHNS and CDR2 SASEGT. Written as DNA, the CDR3 is TGTGGCGGCACGGCCAGCGGAGCCAAAAACACGCAGTACTTC. It codes for CGGTASGAKNTQYF.

The CDR3 bases are TGTGCCAGCAGTTACCGGGGGGGGGGAAAGGGGAACAATGAGCAGTTCTTC. Translating it yields CASSYRGGGKGNNEQFF. The chain couples TRBV6-5 to TRBJ2-1; 8 bases line up with TRBD2. The germline V gene has CDR1 MNHEY and CDR2 SVGAGI. The CDR3 consists of 17 residues. The ends lost 2 bases at V and 5 bases at J; junction bases unmatched: 11.

V gene TRBV10-2 combines with J gene TRBJ2-1; 8 bases map to TRBD2. The J call may be wrong; the DNA end is better matched by TRBJ2-5. This CDR3 region has 13 residues. CDR1 and CDR2 (germline): WSHSY, SAAADI. The CDR3 sequence: CASSESGRETQYF. As DNA, the CDR3 is TGCGCCAGCAGTGAAAGCGGGAGAGAGACCCAGTACTTC.

This clonotype was observed a handful of times. The chain carries TRBV6-1 and TRBJ2-1; a possible D gene is TRBD2 (5 bases). Germline V CDR1 and CDR2: MNHNS, SASEGT. This CDR3 is 15 amino acids long. Trimming left V 9 bases short and J 1 base short, with 16 bases between. The CDR3 reads CASPEGSSSYNEQFF. The CDR3 DNA reads TGTGCCAGTCCAGAGGGCTCGTCATCCTACAATGAGCAGTTCTTC.

This clonotype is judged medium-sized. This chain connects TRBV6-1 to TRBJ2-5; 7 positions match TRBD2. Losses at the gene ends were 7 bases for V and 3 bases for J; bases not matched to a gene: 5. The germline V gene has CDR1 MNHNS and CDR2 SASEGT. The CDR3 spans 13 residues. CDR3 protein: CASTREAKETQYF. The CDR3 coding sequence is TGTGCCAGCACACGGGAGGCCAAAGAGACCCAGTACTTC.

Comments on this clonotype: At one boundary the junction diverges from the germline segment, which might be a read error. The V and J genes are TRBV6-1 and TRBJ2-3, with D perhaps TRBD1 or TRBD2 (5 bases each). The CDR3 consists of 11 residues. Germline V CDR1 and CDR2: MNHNS, SASEGT. CDR3 sequence: CGSSDFGTQYF. The DNA of the CDR3 is TGTGGGAGCAGTGACTTCGGGACGCAGTATTTC.

This chain joins TRBV6-1 and TRBJ2-1; 7 nucleotides match TRBD2. The J call may be in error: the DNA end matches TRBJ2-5 better. The V gene's germline CDR1 is MNHNS and CDR2 SASEGT. This CDR3 is built from 14 residues. CDR3 in amino acids: CASSKRTRTETQYF. CDR3 DNA: TGTGCCAGCAGTAAGAGGACTAGGACGGAGACCCAGTACTTC.

Worth noting for this clonotype: Germline is not matched at one junction end, which may reflect a read error. V gene TRBV6-5 combines with J gene TRBJ2-4, with D perhaps matching TRBD1 (7 bases). This CDR3 spans 18 amino acids. Germline V lookup: CDR1 MNHEY, CDR2 SVGAGI. The CDR3 DNA is TGTGCCAGCAGTTACAGGGGGCCGGGGCAGCGGGCCAAAAACACTCAGTATTTC. Translation gives CASSYRGPGQRAKNTQYF.

The J gene is TRBJ2-3, the V gene TRBV6-5, with D unresolved. Germline CDR1 is MNHEY and CDR2 is SVGAGI. CDR3 length: 13 residues. The V end lost 2 bases, the J end lost 12 bases, and 15 bases lay between the germline ends. The CDR3 protein is CASSYRNTETQYF. The CDR3 nucleotides read TGTGCCAGCAGTTACAGGAACACAGAGACCCAGTATTTT.

This clonotype came up a few times. The J gene is TRBJ1-6, the V gene TRBV6-1; 7 bases align to TRBD1. J was trimmed by 19 bases and V by 6 bases; bases with no gene match: 15. CDR3 length: 13 amino acids. CDR1 and CDR2 (germline): MNHNS, SASEGT. In DNA, the CDR3 is TGTGCCAGCAGCTCGGAGGGGGCTTGGGAGCAGCACTTT. Amino acids: CASSSEGAWEQHF.

This clonotype was picked up many times. In DNA form, the CDR3 reads TGTGCCAGCAGTGACTCGAGTGTGCTCGGTGAGCAGTTCTTC. Translation gives CASSDSSVLGEQFF. The rearrangement links TRBV6-4 to TRBJ2-1; D remains ambiguous. V lost 0 bases and J lost 9, with 12 bases in between. The CDR3 runs 14 residues. Germline CDR1 reads MRHNA; CDR2 reads SNTAGT.

This clonotype has just one count. The junction departs from germline at one end; a sequencing error may be responsible. The gene calls are TRBV6-1 and TRBJ2-5; tentatively, D is TRBD1 or TRBD2 (6 bases each). CDR3 size: 16 residues. Germline loops: CDR1 MNHNS, CDR2 SASEGT. The CDR3 region has the DNA TGTGCCAGCAGGGGAGTCGGGGGCCGTGACGGGGAGACCCAGTACTTT. It translates to CASRGVGGRDGETQYF.

V usage is TRBV5-3 and J usage is TRBJ2-4; perhaps D is TRBD1 or TRBD2 (7 bases each). TRBV5-3 is an ORF; its function is uncertain. The CDR3 is 16 residues long. V was clipped by 1 base and J by 1 base, with 12 bases between them. The chain's CDR3 is CARSLRGREAKNIQYF. In DNA form, the CDR3 reads TGTGCCAGAAGCTTGAGGGGGCGGGAGGCCAAAAACATTCAGTACTTC.

Points on this clonotype: A read error may produce the germline difference seen at one junction end. The CDR3 nucleotides read TGTGCCAGCAGTTACGGGACAGGGGATACAGATATGCAGTATTTC. Its protein product is CASSYGTGDTDMQYF. The chain employs TRBV6-5 and TRBJ2-3; 10 positions match TRBD1. Germline V gene sequence: CDR1 MNHEY, CDR2 SVGAGI. The CDR3 consists of 15 residues.

The CDR3 DNA sequence: TGCAGCGTTGAAGATATATTCGGCACAGATACGCAGTATTTT. Translating it yields CSVEDIFGTDTQYF. V and J are TRBV29-1 and TRBJ2-3, with D unclear. There are 14 residues in the CDR3. The ends were cut back, 0 bases at V and 1 base at J, with 8 bases in the middle. Germline CDR1 SQVTM, CDR2 ANQGSEA.

V and J are TRBV6-1 and TRBJ2-1, with D unclear. Germline-derived CDR1 and CDR2 are MNHNS and SASEGT. The CDR3 totals 15 residues. V lost 0 bases and J lost 10, with 16 bases in between. DNA for the CDR3: TGTGCCAGCAGTGAAGCGACGGGTTTCGGCTACGAGCAGTTCTTC. This sequence encodes CASSEATGFGYEQFF.

Regarding this clonotype: One end of the junction is discordant with germline, which a read error may explain. The V gene is TRBV14, the J gene TRBJ2-1; D is unclear. The CDR3 spans 11 residues. Germline CDR1 and CDR2: SGHDN and FVKESK. The DNA for the CDR3 is TGTGCCAGCAGCCAAGAGATCCCTACCGACTTC. Its protein is CASSQEIPTDF.

The chain links TRBV6-5 to TRBJ1-5; D not certain. This CDR3 region has 14 residues. Deletions cut 2 bases from V and 1 base from J, with 6 bases between. Looked up from germline, CDR1 is MNHEY and CDR2 is SVGAGI. The CDR3 spells CASSYGGSNQPQHF. The CDR3 nucleotides are TGTGCCAGCAGTTACGGAGGGAGCAATCAGCCCCAGCATTTT.

This clonotype appeared once. V and J are TRBV6-1 and TRBJ2-2; D might be TRBD1 (5 bases). This CDR3 comprises 12 residues. Germline CDR1 reads MNHNS; CDR2 reads SASEGT. The DNA for the CDR3 is TGTGTCCACGGTAGGCTCACAGGTACGCAGTTTTTT. This sequence encodes CVHGRLTGTQFF.

The chain uses TRBV6-4 and TRBJ2-3; D is ambiguous. CDR3 length: 20 residues. Trimming stripped 0 bases from V and 10 bases from J, with 32 bases between. Germline V gene data show CDR1 as MRHNA and CDR2 as SNTAGT. The DNA for the CDR3 is TGTGCCAGCAGTGACTCGAAACTCGGGCGGAAGGCTCTGAACACCGGTGCGCAGTATTTT. Translation: CASSDSKLGRKALNTGAQYF.

For the CDR3, the DNA is TGTGCCTGGAGTGTTTTTTCGGGAGGGGAGCAGTACTTC. Its protein product is CAWSVFSGGEQYF. The chain recombines TRBV30 with TRBJ2-5; 8 positions agree with TRBD2. The germline gives CDR1 GTSNPN, CDR2 SVGIG (reference sequence). V lost 0 bases, J lost 11 bases, and 8 bases stayed unmatched. This CDR3 has 13 amino acids.